This TCR beta chain came from a study of T cell changes during pregnancy in multiple sclerosis. Profiled with immunoSEQ multiplex PCR; TCRdb holds only in-frame clones, not every one. The sample yields about 40,000 clones, about 90% seen once. Unmatched junction bases numbered 6, after V lost 5 bases and J lost 5 bases. CDR3 length: 15 residues. Germline assignment: CDR1 SGHAT and CDR2 FQNNGV. The receptor was isolated from a female donor with multiple sclerosis, enrolled in a pregnancy study. This sample comprised CD4+ T cells from peripheral blood mononuclear cells, obtained before pregnancy. V usage is TRBV11-2 and J usage is TRBJ1-2; 12 positions agree with TRBD1. The chain's CDR3 is CASSPGQGAWYGYTF. CDR3 nucleotides: TGTGCCAGCAGCCCGGGACAGGGGGCTTGGTATGGCTACACCTTC.